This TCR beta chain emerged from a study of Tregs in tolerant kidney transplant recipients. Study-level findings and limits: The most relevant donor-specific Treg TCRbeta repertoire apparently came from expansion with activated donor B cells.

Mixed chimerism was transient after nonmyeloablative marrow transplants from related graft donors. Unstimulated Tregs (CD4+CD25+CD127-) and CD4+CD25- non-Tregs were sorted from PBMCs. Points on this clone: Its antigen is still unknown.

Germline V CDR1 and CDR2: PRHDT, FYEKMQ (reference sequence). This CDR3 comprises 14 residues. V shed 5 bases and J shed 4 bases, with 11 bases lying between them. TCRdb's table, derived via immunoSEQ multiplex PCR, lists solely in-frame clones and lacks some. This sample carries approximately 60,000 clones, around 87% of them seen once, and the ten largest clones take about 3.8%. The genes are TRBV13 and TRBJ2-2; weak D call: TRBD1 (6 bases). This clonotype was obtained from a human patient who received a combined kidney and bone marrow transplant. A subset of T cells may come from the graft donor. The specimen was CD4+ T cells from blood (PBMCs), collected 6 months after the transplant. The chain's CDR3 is CASSLTGITGELFF. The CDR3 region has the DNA TGTGCCAGCAGCCTAACAGGGATCACCGGGGAGCTGTTTTTT.